These 30 T cell receptor beta chains originate from one sample sequenced in a study of cytomegalovirus exposure and HLA in healthy donors (dated by TCRdb to the late 2010s). The library was made by the immunoSEQ multiplex PCR assay. A mixture of 60 forward primers for TCR Vbeta segments and 13 reverse primers for TCR Jbeta segments was used in the multiplex PCR. This immuneACCESS table, as held by TCRdb, lists in-frame sequences with V and J called but not all clones. Of the missing ones, under half trace to an unresolved V gene in checked studies; the others have no known cause. Present in this sample are over 150,000 clones, around 68% of which were seen just once. The ten largest clones take up approximately 1.5% of the sample. Sequences were obtained from PBMCs. These receptors all come from a man aged 50-60 years in good health and CMV-seronegative.

The chain is built from TRBV6-5 and TRBJ2-2, with no clear D. Trimming pared 2 bases from V and 5 bases from J, leaving 6 bases between. Per the germline V gene, CDR1 is MNHEY and CDR2 is SVGAGI. The CDR3 sequence is 13 residues long. CDR3 coding DNA: TGTGCCAGCAGTTACGAGCCGACCGGGGAGCTGTTTTTT. Protein: CASSYEPTGELFF.

This clone has only one observation. The chain is built from TRBV5-1 and TRBJ1-1; TRBD1 aligns across 7 bases. This CDR3 is 14 amino acids long. V lost 4 bases, J lost 2 bases, and 5 bases stayed unmatched. Germline loops: CDR1 SGHRS, CDR2 YFSETQ. DNA for the CDR3: TGCGCCAGCAGCGTTACAGGGGCAAACACTGAAGCTTTCTTT. It yields the protein CASSVTGANTEAFF.

This clone was picked up a small number of times. V gene TRBV7-3 combines with J gene TRBJ2-5, with TRBD2 matching 9 bases. V lost 5 bases and J lost 5; bases outside the gene matches: 6. CDR1 and CDR2 from the germline V gene are SGHTA and FQGTGA. This CDR3 has 14 residues. CDR3 in amino acids: CASSPGTSRETQYF. The CDR3 nucleotides are TGTGCCAGCAGCCCCGGGACTAGCCGGGAGACCCAGTACTTC.

This clone was counted a single time. The V gene is TRBV9, the J gene TRBJ1-6; D is unclear. V shed 4 bases and J shed 8 bases, with 10 bases lying between them. The CDR3 has 13 amino acids. In germline, CDR1 is SGDLS, CDR2 YYNGEE. The DNA for the CDR3 is TGTGCCAGCAGCCCGGAGGATGATTCACCCCTCCACTTT. The encoded protein is CASSPEDDSPLHF.

J is TRBJ1-2 and V is TRBV27, with D maybe TRBD1 (5 bases). The germline V and J ends were trimmed by 5 bases and 4 bases, with 17 bases remaining between them. Germline assignment: CDR1 MNHEY and CDR2 SMNVEV (reference sequence). The CDR3 consists of 15 residues. CDR3 nucleotide sequence: TGTGCCAGCAGTCCGCAAGGGGTTTCCCTCTATGGCTACACCTTC. This translates into CASSPQGVSLYGYTF.

This chain joins TRBV10-3 and TRBJ1-1; tentative D call: TRBD1 (5 bases). The length of the CDR3 is 16 residues. The V and J ends lost 2 bases and 1 base respectively, with 14 bases between them. Germline V gene lookup returns CDR1 ENHRY and CDR2 SYGVKD. The CDR3 DNA reads TGTGCCATCAGTGAGGGGTCAGGGCAAGAGAACACTGAAGCTTTCTTT. Protein: CAISEGSGQENTEAFF.

The rearrangement links TRBV5-8 to TRBJ2-3; 7 bases are a match to TRBD2. The CDR3 is made up of 17 amino acids. Unmatched junction bases numbered 11, after V lost 1 base and J lost 3 bases. Germline V gene lookup returns CDR1 SGHTS and CDR2 YDEGEE. CDR3 in amino acids: CASSLRTTSKATDTQYF. Here the CDR3 DNA reads TGTGCCAGCAGCTTGAGGACGACTAGCAAGGCGACAGATACGCAGTATTTT.

The J gene is TRBJ2-7, the V gene TRBV5-1; the match to TRBD2 covers 9 bases. Germline loops: CDR1 SGHRS, CDR2 YFSETQ. The CDR3 extends over 16 amino acids. Germline trimming cut 0 bases from V and 5 bases from J; bases unmatched to any gene: 9. CDR3 in amino acids: CASSLAASGTSNEQYF. CDR3 sequence (DNA): TGCGCCAGCAGCTTGGCGGCTAGCGGGACCAGTAACGAGCAGTACTTC.

The chain employs TRBV5-6 and TRBJ1-5; TRBD1 agrees at 7 bases. The CDR3 is 15 amino acids. V trimming: 4 bases; J trimming: 1 base; junction bases outside the gene matches: 5. CDR1 and CDR2 from the germline V gene are SGHDT and YYEEEE. CDR3 sequence reads: CASSTRTGSNQPQHF. The CDR3 nucleotides read TGTGCCAGCAGCACACGGACAGGCAGCAATCAGCCCCAGCATTTT. The entire variable domain, with the rest obtained from reference TRBV5-6 and TRBJ1-5, is as follows: DAGVTQSPTHLIKTRGQQVTLRCSPKSGHDTVSWYQQALGQGPQFIFQYYEEEERQRGNFPDRFSGHQFPNYSSELNVNALLLGDSALYLCASSTRTGSNQPQHFGDGTRLSIL.

The chain recombines TRBV9 with TRBJ2-5, with D possibly matching TRBD1 (6 bases). The V gene lost 4 bases and the J gene lost 1 base, with 11 bases spanning the gap. The CDR3 totals 14 residues. In germline, CDR1 is SGDLS, CDR2 YYNGEE. CDR3 in amino acids: CASSLDRSQETQYF. The DNA of the CDR3 is TGTGCCAGCAGCCTAGACAGGTCCCAAGAGACCCAGTACTTC.

This clone was seen a few times. This chain joins TRBV27 and TRBJ2-5; D not resolved. The CDR3 covers 12 residues. Germline V gene data show CDR1 as MNHEY and CDR2 as SMNVEV (reference sequence). The V and J ends lost 3 bases and 1 base respectively, with 3 bases between them. The CDR3 DNA reads as TGTGCCAGCAGTTTTAGCCAAGAGACCCAGTACTTC. Encoded protein: CASSFSQETQYF.

This clone was seen a few times. The rearrangement joins TRBV11-2 to TRBJ2-7, with 9 positions matching TRBD1. With 2 bases clipped from V and 9 bases from J, the junction kept 2 bases outside the gene matches. This CDR3 has 12 residues. The V gene's germline CDR1 is SGHAT and CDR2 FQNNGV. CDR3: CASSLTGGGQYF. CDR3 DNA: TGTGCCAGCAGCTTAACAGGGGGCGGGCAGTACTTC. Full variable domain (remainder filled in from reference TRBV11-2 and TRBJ2-7): EAGVAQSPRYKIIEKRQSVAFWCNPISGHATLYWYQQILGQGPKLLIQFQNNGVVDDSQLPKDRFSAERLKGVDSTLKIQPAKLEDSAVYLCASSLTGGGQYFGPGTRLTVT.

The V gene is TRBV5-1, the J gene TRBJ2-5; TRBD1 matches 9 bases. The CDR3 sequence is 15 residues long. Germline V gene data show CDR1 as SGHRS and CDR2 as YFSETQ. The J segment lost 7 bases and the V segment lost 5 bases, leaving 12 bases of the junction unmatched. The CDR3 coding sequence is TGCGCCAGCAGTTACGACACAGGGGGCCTCGGGACCCAGTACTTC. It yields the protein CASSYDTGGLGTQYF.

The J gene is TRBJ2-1, the V gene TRBV10-1, with 15 bases fitting TRBD2. The J segment lost 7 bases and the V segment lost 4 bases, leaving 2 bases of the junction unmatched. Germline V CDR1 and CDR2: WNHNN, SYGVQD (reference sequence). The CDR3 totals 15 residues. CDR3 bases: TGCGCCAGCAGTGGGACTAGCGGGGGGGGGAATGAGCAGTTCTTC. Encoded protein: CASSGTSGGGNEQFF.

The V gene is TRBV4-2, the J gene TRBJ2-3; 11 bases match TRBD1. Germline CDR1 is LGHNA and CDR2 is YNFKEQ. With 4 bases clipped from V and 5 bases from J, the junction kept 14 bases outside the gene matches. The CDR3 is 18 residues long. The CDR3 DNA sequence: TGTGCCAGCAGCCGCGTGTTGGGGACAGGGGGAGGAGGAGATACGCAGTATTTT. This encodes CASSRVLGTGGGGDTQYF.

The rearrangement links TRBV6-6 to TRBJ1-5; 7 bases match TRBD1. This CDR3 comprises 16 residues. With 6 bases clipped from V and 1 base from J, the junction kept 9 bases outside the gene matches. Germline CDR1 reads MNHNY; CDR2 reads SVGAGI (reference sequence). Here the CDR3 reads CASSQRQGGSNQPQHF. The CDR3 DNA reads TGTGCCAGCAGCCAAAGACAGGGCGGGAGCAATCAGCCCCAGCATTTT.

This CDR3 reads CASMEAGASTYEQYF. DNA for the CDR3: TGTGCCAGCATGGAGGCAGGGGCGAGCACCTACGAGCAGTACTTC. The chain combines TRBV5-4 with TRBJ2-7; TRBD1 might be the D (6 bases). The CDR3 extends over 15 amino acids. V dropped 6 bases and J dropped 2 bases, with 18 bases sitting between them. Germline lookup yields CDR1 SGHNT and CDR2 YYREEE (reference sequence). The entire variable domain, with the rest obtained from reference TRBV5-4 and TRBJ2-7, is as follows: ETGVTQSPTHLIKTRGQQVTLRCSSQSGHNTVSWYQQALGQGPQFIFQYYREEENGRGNFPPRFSGLQFPNYSSELNVNALELDDSALYLCASMEAGASTYEQYFGPGTRLTVT.

The chain is built from TRBV6-1 and TRBJ1-5, with TRBD1 as a possible D gene (6 bases). Germline CDR1 MNHNS, CDR2 SASEGT. V was cut by 0 bases and J by 2 bases, with 14 bases left in between. The CDR3 length is 17 residues. CDR3 loop: CASSEAHPGVGNQPQHF. The CDR3 nucleotides are TGTGCCAGCAGTGAAGCTCATCCAGGGGTCGGCAATCAGCCCCAGCATTTT.

The V call is TRBV11-2, the J call TRBJ1-1; no reliable D call. Germline V lookup: CDR1 SGHAT, CDR2 FQNNGV. The CDR3 runs 14 residues. The V end was cut by 5 bases, the J end by 0 bases, with 10 bases between. The CDR3 nucleotides are TGTGCCAGCAGCCTTGTCGGTTTGAACACTGAAGCTTTCTTT. This sequence encodes CASSLVGLNTEAFF.

V and J are TRBV11-1 and TRBJ2-2; 14 positions agree with TRBD2. The CDR3 contains 15 residues. Per germline, CDR1 SGHAT and CDR2 FQDESV (reference sequence). The trim removed 4 bases at V and 6 bases at J, leaving 1 base unmatched. CDR3 loop: CASSWTSGGSGELFF. Written as DNA, the CDR3 is TGTGCCAGCAGCTGGACTAGCGGGGGGTCCGGGGAGCTGTTTTTT.

The chain has TRBV7-2 and TRBJ1-5; 11 nucleotides line up with TRBD1. The V gene's germline CDR1 is SGHTA and CDR2 FQGNSA. The junction had 6 bases not matched to a gene; V was cut back by 5 bases and J by 6 bases. This CDR3 has 15 amino acids. CDR3 in DNA: TGTGCCAGCAGCGGACAGGGGGCGCCGGGTCAGCCCCAGCATTTT. It specifies CASSGQGAPGQPQHF. Looking up the rest from reference TRBV7-2 and TRBJ1-5 gives the full variable domain: GAGVSQSPSNKVTEKGKDVELRCDPISGHTALYWYRQSLGQGLEFLIYFQGNSAPDKSGLPSDRFSAERTGGSVSTLTIQRTQQEDSAVYLCASSGQGAPGQPQHFGDGTRLSIL.

The chain couples TRBV7-9 to TRBJ2-2; D might be TRBD2 (5 bases). The CDR3 runs 14 residues. Germline V gene sequence: CDR1 SEHNR, CDR2 FQNEAQ (reference sequence). Trimming removed 7 bases from V and 1 base from J, with 10 bases in between. The CDR3 DNA reads TGTGCCAGCAACGAGGGAAGGAACACCGGGGAGCTGTTTTTT. This codes for CASNEGRNTGELFF.

The chain joins TRBV7-9 to TRBJ2-7, with a tentative D call TRBD1 (5 bases). Trimming left V 8 bases short and J 5 bases short, with 10 bases between. Germline CDR1 reads SEHNR; CDR2 reads FQNEAQ (reference sequence). The CDR3 extends over 11 amino acids. The CDR3 DNA sequence: TGTGCCAGCCGGACCAGGGACGAGCAGTACTTC. Translating it yields CASRTRDEQYF. Full variable domain (rest looked up from reference TRBV7-9 and TRBJ2-7): DTGVSQNPRHKITKRGQNVTFRCDPISEHNRLYWYRQTLGQGPEFLTYFQNEAQLEKSRLLSDRFSAERPKGSFSTLEIQRTEQGDSAMYLCASRTRDEQYFGPGTRLTVT.

V is TRBV19 and J is TRBJ1-3; 8 bases are a match to TRBD1. The trim removed 5 bases at V and 0 bases at J, leaving 3 bases unmatched. Germline V lookup: CDR1 LNHDA, CDR2 SQIVND (reference sequence). The CDR3 length is 15 residues. CDR3 region: CASSVGQDSGNTIYF. The CDR3 DNA follows: TGTGCCAGTAGTGTGGGACAGGACTCTGGAAACACCATATATTTT.

The chain joins TRBV28 to TRBJ2-7, with a tentative D call TRBD1 (6 bases). Germline V gene sequence: CDR1 MDHEN, CDR2 SYDVKM. Trimming left V 4 bases short and J 4 bases short, with 17 bases between. CDR3 length: 15 amino acids. CDR3 loop: CASSSRTVKGYEQYF. The CDR3 nucleotides are TGTGCCAGCAGTTCCCGGACAGTAAAGGGTTACGAGCAGTACTTC.

DNA of the CDR3: TGTGCCAGTAAGGAGGCGGTTAACACTGAAGCTTTCTTT. This translates into CASKEAVNTEAFF. The chain is built from TRBV19 and TRBJ1-1, with no clear D. Germline V gene lookup returns CDR1 LNHDA and CDR2 SQIVND (reference sequence). Trimming cost V 7 bases and J 2 bases, with 11 bases left between them. There are 13 residues in the CDR3. The full variable domain, its missing parts supplied by reference TRBV19 and TRBJ1-1, is DGGITQSPKYLFRKEGQNVTLSCEQNLNHDAMYWYRQDPGQGLRLIYYSQIVNDFQKGDIAEGYSVSREKKESFPLTVTSAQKNPTAFYLCASKEAVNTEAFFGQGTRLTVV.

This chain joins TRBV16 and TRBJ1-5, with TRBD1 matching over 7 bases. CDR1 is KGHSY and CDR2 is FQNENV in the germline V gene. This CDR3 spans 15 amino acids. The ends lost 8 bases at V and 0 bases at J; junction bases unmatched: 7. The CDR3 nucleotides are TGTGCCAGCGCGGTTACAGGGGTTAGCAATCAGCCCCAGCATTTT. Translation gives CASAVTGVSNQPQHF.

J is TRBJ2-5 and V is TRBV5-4; perhaps D is TRBD1 or TRBD2 (5 bases each). The J call may be wrong; the DNA end is better matched by TRBJ2-7. CDR1 SGHNT and CDR2 YYREEE come from the germline V gene (reference sequence). This CDR3 contains 16 residues. The CDR3 loop reads CASSVGPAGGSYEQYF. CDR3 coding DNA: TGTGCCAGCAGCGTGGGGCCGGCGGGTGGATCCTACGAGCAGTACTTC.

The chain links TRBV7-8 to TRBJ2-1; TRBD2 aligns across 8 bases. V dropped 1 base and J dropped 7; count of bases not matched to a gene: 0. This CDR3 region has 13 residues. CDR1 and CDR2 (germline): SGHVS, FQNEAQ. The CDR3 nucleotides are TGTGCCAGCAGCTTAGGCGGGGGGAATGAGCAGTTCTTC. Translating gives CASSLGGGNEQFF.

Here the CDR3 reads CSASDRTEAFF. The CDR3 DNA sequence: TGCAGTGCTAGTGATCGGACAGAAGCTTTCTTT. V and J are TRBV20-1 and TRBJ1-1; TRBD1 might be the D (5 bases). Trimming pared 3 bases from V and 8 bases from J, leaving 10 bases between. CDR1 and CDR2 (germline): DFQATT, SNEGSKA (reference sequence). There are 11 residues in the CDR3.